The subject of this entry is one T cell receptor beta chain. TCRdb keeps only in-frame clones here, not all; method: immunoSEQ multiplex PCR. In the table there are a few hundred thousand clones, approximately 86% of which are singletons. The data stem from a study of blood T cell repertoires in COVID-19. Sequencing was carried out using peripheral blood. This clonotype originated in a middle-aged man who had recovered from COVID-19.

CDR3 nucleotide sequence: TGTGCCACCACTAGCGGGAGGGCCAACGAGCAGTACTTC. The encoded protein is CATTSGRANEQYF. V gene TRBV10-3 combines with J gene TRBJ2-7, with 13 bases identical to TRBD2. The V segment lost 10 bases and the J segment 5 bases; nucleotides outside the gene matches: 5. This CDR3 spans 13 amino acids. The V gene's germline CDR1 is ENHRY and CDR2 SYGVKD.